What follows are 22 T cell receptor beta chains derived from one specimen sequenced in a study of CD8 T cells in ankylosing spondylitis. Study results and caveats: A motif of 7 or 8 highly homologous TCR beta variants was seen as apparently characteristic of ankylosing spondylitis blood.

For these TCRs, the target antigens are not known. TCRdb re-analysed the 5' RACE reads in MiXCR, keeping a single row per CDR3 protein. This repertoire shows approximately 550,000 distinct CDR3 sequences, about an eighth found once; its top ten account for about 6.5%. The source material was blood, either unsorted or a sorted T cell fraction (not recorded which). The receptors come from a male donor with ankylosing spondylitis.

The table lists this clonotype with a few counts. J is TRBJ1-1 and V is TRBV7-9, with D perhaps matching TRBD1 (5 bases). This CDR3 is built from 14 residues. V was trimmed by 7 bases and J by 1 base, leaving 13 bases between them. Germline-derived CDR1 and CDR2 are SEHNR and FQNEAQ (reference sequence). This CDR3 reads CASTPDTGNTEAFF. CDR3 DNA sequence: TGTGCCAGCACCCCGGACACTGGGAACACTGAAGCTTTCTTT. Full variable domain (rest looked up from reference TRBV7-9 and TRBJ1-1): DTGVSQNPRHKITKRGQNVTFRCDPISEHNRLYWYRQTLGQGPEFLTYFQNEAQLEKSRLLSDRFSAERPKGSFSTLEIQRTEQGDSAMYLCASTPDTGNTEAFFGQGTRLTVV.

This clonotype has ten or more counts. The chain couples TRBV12-3 or TRBV12-4 to TRBJ2-1, with D hard to call. The V gene lost 3 bases and the J gene lost 2 bases, with 11 bases spanning the gap. CDR3 length: 15 residues. In DNA, the CDR3 is TGTGCCAGCAGTTTTGGGGTCGTGCCCTACAATGAGCAGTTCTTC. Amino acids: CASSFGVVPYNEQFF.

This chain links TRBV3-1 with TRBJ2-5; 7 nucleotides match TRBD2. After removal of 6 bases from V and 4 bases from J, the junction contained 5 bases not matched to a gene. CDR3 length: 13 residues. Germline values: CDR1 LGHDT, CDR2 YNNKEL (reference sequence). CDR3 nucleotides: TGTGCCAGCAGGCGAGTAGCGGGAGAGACCCAGTACTTC. Its protein is CASRRVAGETQYF.

The gene calls are TRBV11-3 and TRBJ2-3, with 7 bases that match TRBD2. The CDR3 has 15 residues. V shed 1 base and J 6 bases; nucleotides not matched to a gene: 7. Germline assignment: CDR1 SGHNT and CDR2 YENEEA. CDR3 sequence (DNA): TGTGCCAGCAGCTTAGGGGCGGGAGTCGGCGATACGCAGTATTTT. Amino acid sequence: CASSLGAGVGDTQYF.

A few counts support this clonotype. The chain recombines TRBV7-6 with TRBJ1-2; D is perhaps TRBD1 (6 bases). V was shortened by 1 base and J by 7 bases, with 13 bases between the two germline ends. This CDR3 has 14 residues. Germline V gene data show CDR1 as SGHVS and CDR2 as FNYEAQ. The CDR3 loop reads CASSLVQGSGGYTF. In DNA form, the CDR3 reads TGTGCCAGCAGCTTAGTACAGGGTAGCGGTGGCTACACCTTC.

This clonotype was picked up many times. CDR3 sequence (DNA): TGTGCCAGCAGGTTAGGGGGGCGCACAGATACGCAGTATTTT. It codes for CASRLGGRTDTQYF. The chain recombines TRBV28 with TRBJ2-3; D possibly uses TRBD1 or TRBD2 (6 bases each). V shed 6 bases and J shed 1 base, with 11 bases lying between them. Looked up from germline, CDR1 is MDHEN and CDR2 is SYDVKM. The CDR3 contains 14 residues.

This chain connects TRBV7-2 to TRBJ2-7, with TRBD1 identical over 10 bases. The CDR3 covers 15 residues. With 3 bases clipped from V and 4 bases from J, the junction kept 6 bases outside the gene matches. CDR1 and CDR2 from the germline V gene are SGHTA and FQGNSA. CDR3 nucleotide sequence: TGTGCCAGCAGCTTTAGGGACAGGGGAATTTACGAGCAGTACTTC. It encodes CASSFRDRGIYEQYF.

A few counts support this clonotype. The chain joins TRBV3-1 to TRBJ2-7; 10 bases align to TRBD1. The V gene's germline CDR1 is LGHDT and CDR2 YNNKEL (reference sequence). The J segment lost 5 bases and the V segment lost 2 bases, leaving 6 bases of the junction unmatched. The CDR3 contains 15 residues. Here the CDR3 reads CASSQNPGTGDEQYF. The CDR3 nucleotides are TGTGCCAGCAGCCAAAACCCCGGGACAGGGGACGAGCAGTACTTC.

The J gene is TRBJ1-2, the V gene TRBV3-1; 8 bases match TRBD1. The V gene's germline CDR1 is LGHDT and CDR2 YNNKEL (reference sequence). Trimming at V came to 4 bases and at J to 8 bases, leaving 6 bases not matched to a gene. This CDR3 comprises 13 residues. This CDR3 reads CASSPQGASGYTF. DNA for the CDR3: TGTGCCAGCAGCCCCCAGGGGGCTAGCGGCTACACCTTC.

This chain joins TRBV28 and TRBJ2-5; D gene uncertain. The V end was cut by 5 bases, the J end by 5 bases, with 12 bases between. CDR1 MDHEN and CDR2 SYDVKM come from the germline V gene. The length of the CDR3 is 13 residues. CDR3 sequence: CASSPDFGETQYF. In DNA, the CDR3 is TGTGCCAGCAGTCCCGACTTCGGGGAGACCCAGTACTTC.

This clonotype was found a few times. The chain links TRBV19 to TRBJ1-5; 7 bases align to TRBD1. The V segment lost 3 bases and the J segment 3 bases; nucleotides outside the gene matches: 5. The CDR3 contains 15 residues. Germline-derived CDR1 and CDR2 are LNHDA and SQIVND (reference sequence). Here the CDR3 reads CASSIATGNNQPQHF. CDR3 DNA sequence: TGTGCCAGTAGTATCGCGACAGGGAACAATCAGCCCCAGCATTTT.

The chain recombines TRBV3-1 with TRBJ1-4; D ambiguous. V lost 4 bases to trimming and J lost 0 bases, with 15 bases between them. From germline, CDR1 is LGHDT and CDR2 YNNKEL (reference sequence). The CDR3 consists of 17 residues. CDR3 loop: CASSRLLEHATNEKLFF. Here the CDR3 DNA reads TGTGCCAGCAGCCGACTCCTTGAGCACGCAACTAATGAAAAACTGTTTTTT.

The J gene is TRBJ2-7, the V gene TRBV5-1, with TRBD1 matching over 7 bases. The length of the CDR3 is 14 residues. Germline-derived CDR1 and CDR2 are SGHRS and YFSETQ. V gave up 4 bases and J gave up 6 bases; unmatched junction bases: 10. This chain's CDR3 is CASSPDVAGGEQYV. The CDR3 bases are TGCGCCAGCAGCCCGGACGTGGCAGGGGGCGAGCAGTACGTC.

This clonotype was detected many times. The rearrangement joins TRBV4-1 to TRBJ2-2; possibly TRBD2 for D (5 bases). Germline CDR1 is MGHRA and CDR2 is YSYEKL. The CDR3 covers 15 residues. V lost 8 bases, J lost 0 bases, and 13 bases lay in between. The CDR3 sequence is CASSRGLPNTGELFF. The CDR3, as DNA: TGCGCCAGCTCGAGAGGGCTTCCGAACACCGGGGAGCTGTTTTTT.

This clonotype was observed a few times. V usage is TRBV20-1 and J usage is TRBJ2-1; the D is unclear. Germline CDR1 reads DFQATT; CDR2 reads SNEGSKA (reference sequence). The germline V and J ends were trimmed by 0 bases and 3 bases, with 12 bases remaining between them. This CDR3 region has 15 residues. DNA for the CDR3: TGCAGTGCTAGAGACGCCACAGCGAGCTACAATGAGCAGTTCTTC. This codes for CSARDATASYNEQFF.

Many counts were recorded for this clonotype. CDR3 amino acids: CASSHSGQETQYF. For the CDR3, the DNA is TGTGCCAGCAGTCACTCGGGGCAAGAGACCCAGTACTTC. The V call is TRBV12-3 or TRBV12-4, the J call TRBJ2-5, with D maybe TRBD2 (5 bases). This CDR3 comprises 13 residues. With 5 bases removed from V and 2 bases from J, the gap between germline ends came to 9 bases.

This clonotype came up a few times. J is TRBJ2-7 and V is TRBV6-1; tentatively, D is TRBD1 or TRBD2 (5 bases each). V was trimmed by 0 bases and J by 4 bases, leaving 19 bases between them. CDR3 length: 17 amino acids. CDR1 MNHNS and CDR2 SASEGT come from the germline V gene. CDR3 DNA sequence: TGTGCCAGCAGTGAAGCGAAATTCCAACCGGGACCGTACGAGCAGTACTTC. Translation gives CASSEAKFQPGPYEQYF.

This clonotype has ten or more counts. The genes are TRBV20-1 and TRBJ2-1; TRBD1 or TRBD2 may be the D gene (5 bases each). Germline-derived CDR1 and CDR2 are DFQATT and SNEGSKA (reference sequence). V was cut by 3 bases and J by 13 bases, with 16 bases left in between. The CDR3 is made up of 12 amino acids. CDR3 DNA: TGCAGTGCTAGGCCGGGACCAGGGCCCCAGTTCTTC. It translates to CSARPGPGPQFF.

This clonotype was picked up a small number of times. The chain is built from TRBV27 and TRBJ2-2, with 7 positions matching TRBD2. The V gene end was trimmed by 4 bases and the J gene end by 4 bases; junction bases not matched to a gene: 6. The CDR3 loop spans 15 amino acids. CDR1 and CDR2 from the germline V gene are MNHEY and SMNVEV (reference sequence). This chain's CDR3 is CASSWEGLGTGELFF. For the CDR3, the DNA is TGTGCCAGCAGTTGGGAGGGGTTGGGCACCGGGGAGCTGTTTTTT.

The sample holds a few counts of this clonotype. The chain employs TRBV24-1 and TRBJ2-1; 8 positions agree with TRBD2. CDR3 length: 15 residues. J gave up 7 bases and V 7 bases, and 11 bases lay outside the gene matches. Germline V gene lookup returns CDR1 KGHDR and CDR2 SFDVKD. The chain's CDR3 is CATSGALAGRNEQFF. CDR3 nucleotide sequence: TGTGCCACCAGCGGAGCTCTAGCGGGTAGGAATGAGCAGTTCTTC.

This clonotype was counted a few times. V is TRBV5-1 and J is TRBJ2-7; possible D gene TRBD2, 6 bases. From germline, CDR1 is SGHRS and CDR2 YFSETQ. Deletions cut 0 bases from V and 1 base from J, with 14 bases between. The CDR3 extends over 16 amino acids. The CDR3 region has the DNA TGCGCCAGCAGCTTGGGGCCTCGGGGGACTTCCTACGAGCAGTACTTC. Translating gives CASSLGPRGTSYEQYF.

The chain links TRBV5-1 to TRBJ2-1, with D perhaps TRBD1 (6 bases). The V end lost 4 bases, the J end lost 0 bases, and 14 bases lay between the germline ends. The CDR3 is made up of 16 amino acids. CDR1 SGHRS and CDR2 YFSETQ come from the germline V gene. Written as DNA, the CDR3 is TGCGCCAGCAGCCCTCGACAGGCTGGCTCCTACAATGAGCAGTTCTTC. This gives the protein CASSPRQAGSYNEQFF. Looking up the rest from reference TRBV5-1 and TRBJ2-1 gives the full variable domain: KAGVTQTPRYLIKTRGQQVTLSCSPISGHRSVSWYQQTPGQGLQFLFEYFSETQRNKGNFPGRFSGRQFSNSRSEMNVSTLELGDSALYLCASSPRQAGSYNEQFFGPGTRLTVL.